The 25 T cell receptor beta chains presented below share a single source sample, sequenced in a study of blood T cell repertoires in COVID-19. Sequencing used immunoSEQ multiplex PCR; TCRdb keeps in-frame clones, though not all of them. The table includes approximately 94,000 clones, about nine tenths detected once. Sequencing input: peripheral blood. All receptors come from a man aged 50 to 59 with active COVID-19.

The V call is TRBV19, the J call TRBJ2-6, with D unresolved. Looked up from germline, CDR1 is LNHDA and CDR2 is SQIVND (reference sequence). CDR3 size: 17 residues. V lost 2 bases and J 0 bases, leaving 11 bases between the germline ends. CDR3 residues: CASSISYTGSGANVLTF. CDR3 bases: TGTGCCAGTAGTATAAGCTATACGGGCTCTGGGGCCAACGTCCTGACTTTC.

The chain combines TRBV5-8 with TRBJ2-5, with D possibly being TRBD1 (6 bases). The CDR3 loop spans 15 amino acids. Trimming pared 0 bases from V and 4 bases from J, leaving 13 bases between. CDR1 SGHTS and CDR2 YDEGEE come from the germline V gene. CDR3 DNA: TGTGCCAGCAGCTTGGGGGGGCAGGGAAGAGAGACCCAGTACTTC. Translated: CASSLGGQGRETQYF.

The genes are TRBV7-3 and TRBJ1-2, with TRBD1 matching over 8 bases. Germline V lookup: CDR1 SGHTA, CDR2 FQGTGA. The CDR3 runs 15 residues. The V gene end was trimmed by 4 bases and the J gene end by 8 bases; junction bases not matched to a gene: 12. The DNA for the CDR3 is TGTGCCAGCAGCTGGAACGGCAGGGGGCAAGAAGGCTACACCTTC. This translates into CASSWNGRGQEGYTF.

This clone was detected a few times. This chain joins TRBV18 and TRBJ1-2; D remains ambiguous. The CDR3 loop spans 14 amino acids. CDR1 KGHSH and CDR2 LQKENI come from the germline V gene. V was cut by 0 bases and J by 5 bases, with 10 bases left in between. The CDR3 sequence: CASSPPEVGYGYTF. CDR3 nucleotides: TGTGCCAGCTCACCACCGGAGGTTGGGTATGGCTACACCTTC.

The gene calls are TRBV5-1 and TRBJ1-4, with unresolved D. The CDR3 sequence is 14 residues long. CDR1 is SGHRS and CDR2 is YFSETQ in the germline V gene. V was pared by 0 bases and J by 0 bases, with 3 bases between. CDR3 amino acids: CASSLAATNEKLFF. The CDR3 DNA reads as TGCGCCAGCAGCTTGGCCGCAACTAATGAAAAACTGTTTTTT.

This sequence joins TRBV5-1 and TRBJ1-1, with D maybe TRBD1 (5 bases). This CDR3 spans 15 amino acids. V dropped 4 bases and J dropped 5 bases, with 18 bases sitting between them. The germline V gene encodes CDR1 SGHRS and CDR2 YFSETQ. CDR3 loop: CASSPRGGVATEAFF. The CDR3 nucleotides read TGCGCCAGCAGCCCCCGCGGAGGGGTGGCAACTGAAGCTTTCTTT. The complete variable domain, with remaining parts taken from reference TRBV5-1 and TRBJ1-1, reads KAGVTQTPRYLIKTRGQQVTLSCSPISGHRSVSWYQQTPGQGLQFLFEYFSETQRNKGNFPGRFSGRQFSNSRSEMNVSTLELGDSALYLCASSPRGGVATEAFFGQGTRLTVV.

This chain connects TRBV13 to TRBJ1-1; D is unclear. The length of the CDR3 is 14 residues. Germline V gene data show CDR1 as PRHDT and CDR2 as FYEKMQ (reference sequence). Deletions cut 6 bases from V and 0 bases from J, with 11 bases between. For the CDR3, the DNA is TGTGCCAGCAGAAAAGCGCGCATGAACACTGAAGCTTTCTTT. This gives the protein CASRKARMNTEAFF.

The chain links TRBV14 to TRBJ2-1; 11 bases fit TRBD1. Germline V gene data show CDR1 as SGHDN and CDR2 as FVKESK. The CDR3 is 17 residues long. V gave up 2 bases and J gave up 5 bases; unmatched junction bases: 8. CDR3: CASSQLTGTGGNNEQFF. CDR3 DNA: TGTGCCAGCAGCCAACTAACCGGGACAGGGGGGAACAATGAGCAGTTCTTC.

The chain links TRBV7-2 to TRBJ2-1; TRBD1 might be the D (6 bases). Germline-derived CDR1 and CDR2 are SGHTA and FQGNSA. V gave up 5 bases and J gave up 10 bases, with 18 bases separating them. There are 14 residues in the CDR3. The CDR3 nucleotides are TGTGCCAGCAGCGGCGGTGGGGTCCAGGGGGAGCAGTTCTTC. The encoded protein is CASSGGGVQGEQFF.

The chain joins TRBV11-2 to TRBJ2-5; 12 positions agree with TRBD1. V was clipped by 5 bases and J by 4 bases; unmatched bases: 5. Germline V CDR1 and CDR2: SGHAT, FQNNGV. The CDR3 contains 15 residues. CDR3 nucleotide sequence: TGTGCCAGCAGCGGAGGGACAGGGGGCTCAGAGACCCAGTACTTC. Translated, it gives CASSGGTGGSETQYF.

V gene TRBV6-5 combines with J gene TRBJ2-7, with D possibly TRBD1 on 5 matching bases. This CDR3 comprises 15 residues. CDR1 is MNHEY, CDR2 SVGAGI, per germline. The V and J ends lost 2 bases and 5 bases respectively, with 16 bases between them. DNA of the CDR3: TGTGCCAGCAGTTACACAGGCAGGGTTAAAGACGAGCAGTACTTC. Encoded protein: CASSYTGRVKDEQYF.

CDR3 coding DNA: TGTGCCAGCAGCGTAGTTGGCAGATACACTGAAGCTTTCTTT. It is translated as CASSVVGRYTEAFF. The V gene is TRBV9, the J gene TRBJ1-1; D is unclear. Trimming removed 0 bases at V and 3 bases at J, with 9 bases between. The CDR3 has 14 residues. The V gene's germline CDR1 is SGDLS and CDR2 YYNGEE.

The chain links TRBV2 to TRBJ2-2; 7 bases match TRBD2. The CDR3 length is 14 residues. Germline V gene data show CDR1 as SNHLY and CDR2 as FYNNEI. Germline trimming cut 8 bases from V and 5 bases from J; bases unmatched to any gene: 8. CDR3 residues: CASSTRLATGELFF. CDR3 in DNA: TGTGCCAGCTCCACGAGACTAGCTACCGGGGAGCTGTTTTTT.

This clone showed up just a few times. V is TRBV6-5 and J is TRBJ1-5, with D perhaps TRBD1 (5 bases). Trimming left V 7 bases short and J 2 bases short, with 12 bases between. Germline CDR1 MNHEY, CDR2 SVGAGI. The CDR3 sequence is 14 residues long. The DNA for the CDR3 is TGTGCCAGCACCGAGTCGGGGGGCAATCAGCCCCAGCATTTT. As protein: CASTESGGNQPQHF.

V is TRBV5-1 and J is TRBJ2-7, with a possible D match to TRBD1 (5 bases). Germline CDR1 and CDR2: SGHRS and YFSETQ. The CDR3 is 18 amino acids. V was cut by 0 bases and J by 0 bases, with 19 bases left in between. CDR3 DNA: TGCGCCAGCAGCTTGGGACCAATAGACAGCCAACTCTCCTACGAGCAGTACGTC. It yields the protein CASSLGPIDSQLSYEQYV.

The gene calls are TRBV3-1 (or the pseudogene TRBV3-2) and TRBJ2-1; weak D call: TRBD1 (6 bases). CDR1 is LGHDT, CDR2 YNNKEL, per germline (reference sequence). The CDR3 consists of 13 residues. With 5 bases removed from V and 7 bases from J, the gap between germline ends came to 12 bases. The CDR3 bases are TGTGCCAGCAGCAGAGGGACAACTAATGAGCAGTTCTTC. This codes for CASSRGTTNEQFF.

The gene calls are TRBV6-5 and TRBJ1-2; D is uncertain. CDR1 is MNHEY, CDR2 SVGAGI, per germline. The V gene lost 7 bases and the J gene lost 2 bases, with 14 bases spanning the gap. The CDR3 is made up of 14 amino acids. CDR3 nucleotide sequence: TGTGCCAGCAAGAGAGGCAGTTTCAACTATGGCTACACCTTC. Amino acid sequence: CASKRGSFNYGYTF.

The chain uses TRBV5-4 and TRBJ2-5, with TRBD2 matching 11 bases. Looked up from germline, CDR1 is SGHNT and CDR2 is YYREEE (reference sequence). The CDR3 totals 15 residues. The J segment lost 2 bases and the V segment lost 2 bases, leaving 2 bases of the junction unmatched. The CDR3, as DNA: TGTGCCAGCAGCTTACGACTAGCGGGACAAGAGACCCAGTACTTC. Translating it yields CASSLRLAGQETQYF.

The rearrangement uses TRBV5-1 and TRBJ1-3, with TRBD1 identical over 9 bases. Losses at the gene ends were 2 bases for V and 0 bases for J; bases not matched to a gene: 9. The CDR3 contains 18 residues. Per the germline V gene, CDR1 is SGHRS and CDR2 is YFSETQ. Written as DNA, the CDR3 is TGCGCCAGCAGCTTCGGGAGGGGACAGGGCTTCTCTGGAAACACCATATATTTT. Translated: CASSFGRGQGFSGNTIYF.

This chain uses TRBV19 with TRBJ1-2; D is uncertain. The CDR3 is made up of 14 amino acids. The germline V gene has CDR1 LNHDA and CDR2 SQIVND (reference sequence). V lost 8 bases and J lost 1, with 14 bases in between. The CDR3 DNA reads TGTGCCAGTTCGGTCGAAGCTTATAACTATGGCTACACCTTC. It translates to CASSVEAYNYGYTF.

V and J are TRBV19 and TRBJ2-3; no clear D gene. Trimming took off 3 bases at V and 2 bases at J, with 6 bases between the two ends. CDR3 size: 13 residues. The germline gives CDR1 LNHDA, CDR2 SQIVND (reference sequence). The CDR3 DNA reads TGTGCCAGTAGTATCCAGAACACAGATACGCAGTATTTT. Protein product: CASSIQNTDTQYF.

This rearrangement joins TRBV6-1 to TRBJ2-3; 8 nucleotides match TRBD1. Germline lookup yields CDR1 MNHNS and CDR2 SASEGT. V trimming: 2 bases; J trimming: 4 bases; junction bases outside the gene matches: 8. This CDR3 spans 16 amino acids. Written as DNA, the CDR3 is TGTGCCAGCAGTGAATTTCGGGCAGGGGGCCCAGATACGCAGTATTTT. Encoded protein: CASSEFRAGGPDTQYF.

CDR3 bases: TGTGCCAGCAGTGGGGTCCCGGGACTAGCGGGGGACGGCCATGAGCAGTTCTTC. Amino acid sequence: CASSGVPGLAGDGHEQFF. The V call is TRBV6-1, the J call TRBJ2-1, with TRBD2 matching over 14 bases. In germline, CDR1 is MNHNS, CDR2 SASEGT. V lost 4 bases to trimming and J lost 8 bases; unmatched junction nucleotides: 13. The CDR3 runs 18 residues.

The chain carries TRBV6-5 and TRBJ2-7; no definite D call. Germline V lookup: CDR1 MNHEY, CDR2 SVGAGI. This CDR3 is built from 13 residues. Trimming cost V 8 bases and J 2 bases, with 13 bases left between them. The CDR3: CASRISRAYEQYF. The CDR3 region has the DNA TGTGCCAGCCGTATTTCTAGAGCCTACGAGCAGTACTTC.

The chain joins TRBV18 to TRBJ2-3, with 13 nucleotides matching TRBD2. The CDR3 loop spans 16 amino acids. Germline V gene data show CDR1 as KGHSH and CDR2 as LQKENI. V gave up 5 bases and J gave up 0 bases; unmatched junction bases: 2. The CDR3 coding sequence is TGTGCCAGCTCATCGGGACTAGCGGGAAGCACAGATACGCAGTATTTT. Its translation is CASSSGLAGSTDTQYF.